The rows below give T cell receptor beta chains drawn from one sample of a study of shared clonotypes between healthy human individuals. Sequenced by immunoSEQ multiplex PCR; TCRdb stores in-frame clones only, minus some. The sample lists approximately 640,000 clones; around 90% were seen once. Source material: memory CD8+ T cells from PBMCs. The receptors shown here come from a man aged 18 to 29 in good health. Some clones in this sample may be carry-over from other donors' samples. Both conserved end residues are part of each CDR3. The D gene is left open where the match is weak. A row's size may be missing; if present it is once, few, many or a size class.

>.|TRBV4-1|.|TRBJ2-2
TGCGCCAGCAGCCCCCCCGGACGGCTCTCCGGGGAGCTGTTTTTT
CASSPPGRLSGELFF
>.|TRBV18|TRBD1|TRBJ1-4
TGTGCCAGCTCACTCGACAGGGGAGGAGAAAAACTGTTTTTT
CASSLDRGGEKLFF
>many|TRBV9|.|TRBJ1-5
TGTGCCAGCAGCGTAGCGGGGCAGAGGAATCAGCCCCAGCATTTT
CASSVAGQRNQPQHF
>.|TRBV6-5|.|TRBJ2-2
TGTGCCAGCAGTTACTCAGAGGGGCCCGGGGAGCTGTTTTTT
CASSYSEGPGELFF
>.|TRBV2|.|TRBJ2-1
TGTGCCAGCAGTCGGACTGGGAGCTCCTACAATGAGCAGTTCTTC
CASSRTGSSYNEQFF
>.|TRBV7-9|.|TRBJ1-2
TGTGCCAGCAGCTTATTCGGGCAGGGAGATGGCTACACCTTC
CASSLFGQGDGYTF
>.|TRBV28|.|TRBJ2-1
TGTGCCAGCAGTTTCCGGGACACCGGTACGAATGAGCAGTTCTTC
CASSFRDTGTNEQFF
>.|TRBV11-2|.|TRBJ2-1
TGTGCCAGCAGCTTAGACGAGTACAATGAGCAGTTCTTC
CASSLDEYNEQFF
>.|TRBV2|TRBD2|TRBJ2-1
TGTGCCAGCAGCCCTAGCGGGAGTTTGAATGAGCAGTTCTTC
CASSPSGSLNEQFF
>.|TRBV7-9|TRBD2|TRBJ2-5
TGTGCCAGCAGCCCGGTGAGGGGAGGGGAGACCCAGTACTTC
CASSPVRGGETQYF
>.|TRBV11-2|TRBD2|TRBJ2-3
TGTGCCAGCAGCTCCAACTTACTAGCGCCCACAGATACGCAGTATTTT
CASSSNLLAPTDTQYF
>.|TRBV7-9|TRBD2|TRBJ2-5
TGTGCCAGCAGCGGGGCGACTAGCGCCCCAGAGACCCAGTACTTC
CASSGATSAPETQYF
>.|TRBV19|.|TRBJ2-5
TGTGCCAGTAGTATAGATCGTGAGGGTCCGGAGACCCAGTACTTC
CASSIDREGPETQYF